One and the same sample provided the 3 T cell receptor beta chains below, sequenced in a study of blood T cells in healthy people across ages. A second about 7 to 12 cycle PCR used barcoded and J-beta primers. Via MiXCR, TCRdb re-called the 5' RACE reads, giving one row per CDR3 protein. The sample carries hundreds of thousands of distinct CDR3 sequences, roughly 32% recorded once. The sample was blood. These TCRs come from an elderly woman in good health.

This clonotype was counted at least ten times. The CDR3 loop reads CSARAGTDSYNEQFF. CDR3 sequence (DNA): TGCAGTGCTAGGGCCGGGACTGACTCCTACAATGAGCAGTTCTTC. This rearrangement joins TRBV20-1 to TRBJ2-1; D perhaps matches TRBD2 (6 bases). The CDR3 spans 15 residues. The V gene's germline CDR1 is DFQATT and CDR2 SNEGSKA (reference sequence). With 3 bases removed from V and 0 bases from J, the gap between germline ends came to 12 bases.

This clonotype was seen just once. The chain recombines TRBV24-1 with TRBJ2-2; D might be TRBD2 (5 bases). CDR1 KGHDR and CDR2 SFDVKD come from the germline V gene. This CDR3 has 17 amino acids. V lost 3 bases to trimming and J lost 5 bases, with 18 bases between them. The CDR3 reads CATSDPLVGEKTGELFF. The DNA of the CDR3 is TGTGCCACCAGTGATCCCCTAGTCGGGGAAAAGACCGGGGAGCTGTTTTTT.

This chain connects TRBV6-1 to TRBJ2-7; possibly TRBD1 for D (5 bases). The V end lost 4 bases, the J end lost 1 base, and 11 bases lay between the germline ends. The germline V gene has CDR1 MNHNS and CDR2 SASEGT. CDR3 size: 14 residues. The CDR3 here is CASSGQCNSYEQYF. The CDR3 bases are TGTGCCAGCAGTGGACAGTGCAATTCCTACGAGCAGTACTTC.